This T cell receptor (beta chain) comes out of a study of blood T cell repertoires in COVID-19. Overall study context: Researchers got acute and convalescent COVID-19 samples from the United States, Italy and Spain. In each case, the material was cDNA or gDNA derived from T cells, B-cell-depleted T cells, or PBMCs.

During active infection, Seattle patients enrolled and were then monitored through disease. Germline V CDR1 and CDR2: MNHEY, SMNVEV (reference sequence). This CDR3 spans 17 amino acids. V gave up 3 bases and J gave up 3 bases; unmatched junction bases: 10. Methods used by the authors: Counts of nucleated cells, estimated from reference gene primer amplification, were obtained. TCRdb's copy holds only in-frame clones and misses some; the assay was immunoSEQ multiplex PCR. The V and J calls and clone size come from that table; D and trimming were worked out from the DNA. This sample has under 100,000 clones, with around 90% found just once.

This rearrangement joins TRBV27 to TRBJ2-3, with 9 nucleotides matching TRBD2. The sequence was obtained from a man in his fifties or sixties with COVID-19, enrolled during active disease. Sequenced: peripheral blood. The CDR3 loop reads CASSFRSGSVTTDTQYF. For the CDR3, the DNA is TGTGCCAGCAGTTTTCGTAGCGGGAGCGTGACGACAGATACGCAGTATTTT.